The 19 T cell receptor beta chains in this list originate from one sample, sequenced in a study of blood T cell repertoires in COVID-19. The table came from immunoSEQ multiplex PCR; TCRdb's copy has only in-frame clones and leaves some out. The top ten hold about 18% of the sample, which has over 150,000 clones, roughly 90% seen once. The material sequenced was peripheral blood. The receptors shown here come from a man aged 45-65 years with COVID-19, enrolled during active disease.

The chain combines TRBV5-1 with TRBJ2-5; D is unresolved. This CDR3 spans 14 amino acids. V was clipped by 0 bases and J by 1 base, with 7 bases between them. Germline assignment: CDR1 SGHRS and CDR2 YFSETQ. CDR3 sequence (DNA): TGCGCCAGCAGCTTGGGACACCCCCAAGAGACCCAGTACTTC. It translates to CASSLGHPQETQYF.

The chain is built from TRBV7-8 and TRBJ2-7; TRBD2 might be the D (6 bases). The CDR3 has 13 amino acids. The germline CDR1 and CDR2 sequences are SGHVS and FQNEAQ. Trimming shortened V by 1 base and J by 6 bases, and 10 bases separated the two germline ends. The CDR3 region is CASSLGGAVEQYF. The CDR3 DNA reads TGTGCCAGCAGCTTAGGCGGGGCGGTCGAGCAGTACTTC.

This CDR3 reads CASSQGVAGELFF. The CDR3 DNA follows: TGTGCCAGCAGTCAAGGGGTGGCCGGGGAGCTGTTTTTT. This chain links TRBV12-3 or TRBV12-4 with TRBJ2-2; a possible D gene is TRBD1 (5 bases). The CDR3 sequence is 13 residues long. The V and J ends lost 5 bases and 6 bases respectively, with 10 bases between them.

J is TRBJ2-5 and V is TRBV6-6; 7 nucleotides agree with TRBD1. Trimming removed 6 bases from V and 2 bases from J; junction bases left unmatched: 9. This CDR3 spans 15 amino acids. The germline V gene has CDR1 MNHNY and CDR2 SVGAGI (reference sequence). This chain's CDR3 is CASSPRTGLQETQYF. DNA of the CDR3: TGTGCCAGCAGCCCGAGGACAGGCCTTCAAGAGACCCAGTACTTC.

V usage is TRBV2 and J usage is TRBJ1-5, with TRBD1 matching over 7 bases. The germline V gene has CDR1 SNHLY and CDR2 FYNNEI. There are 15 residues in the CDR3. Trimming removed 6 bases from V and 0 bases from J; junction bases left unmatched: 5. Here the CDR3 DNA reads TGTGCCAGCAGCAAGGGACAGTTTAGCAATCAGCCCCAGCATTTT. Translating it yields CASSKGQFSNQPQHF.

V is TRBV6-1 and J is TRBJ1-2; D may be TRBD1 (6 bases). Germline V lookup: CDR1 MNHNS, CDR2 SASEGT. The CDR3 has 15 amino acids. V lost 3 bases and J lost 2, with 13 bases in between. The CDR3 nucleotides are TGTGCCAGCAGTGACCGGACAGAGGACAACTATGGCTACACCTTC. It specifies CASSDRTEDNYGYTF.

This clone occurred many times. The same CDR3 is also encoded by other DNA sequences in this sample. The chain uses TRBV6-5 and TRBJ1-2; TRBD1 agrees at 11 bases. V shed 2 bases and J 4 bases; nucleotides not matched to a gene: 6. CDR1 and CDR2 (germline): MNHEY, SVGAGI. The CDR3 runs to 16 residues. The DNA for the CDR3 is TGTGCCAGCAGTTACACCCGGACAGGGGGCGGCTATGGCTACACCTTC. Its translation is CASSYTRTGGGYGYTF.

The chain links TRBV5-1 to TRBJ2-5, with D possibly matching TRBD2 (5 bases). The CDR3 runs to 15 residues. V was shortened by 2 bases and J by 1 base, with 12 bases between the two germline ends. The V gene's germline CDR1 is SGHRS and CDR2 YFSETQ. The CDR3 loop is CASSFEGAAQETQYF. The CDR3 nucleotides read TGCGCCAGCAGCTTCGAGGGAGCGGCCCAAGAGACCCAGTACTTC.

The chain joins TRBV6-5 to TRBJ1-3; D not certain. V shed 0 bases and J shed 0 bases, with 9 bases lying between them. CDR3 size: 16 residues. Germline assignment: CDR1 MNHEY and CDR2 SVGAGI. As DNA, the CDR3 is TGTGCCAGCAGTTACTCGCAGGCGTCCTCTGGAAACACCATATATTTT. This translates into CASSYSQASSGNTIYF.

The chain employs TRBV5-4 and TRBJ1-1; D is perhaps TRBD1 (6 bases). CDR1 SGHNT and CDR2 YYREEE come from the germline V gene (reference sequence). V was shortened by 0 bases and J by 1 base, with 16 bases between the two germline ends. The CDR3 totals 17 residues. CDR3 sequence reads: CASSLASGGRGNTEAFF. The CDR3 DNA sequence: TGTGCCAGCAGCTTGGCCTCCGGGGGGCGTGGGAACACTGAAGCTTTCTTT.

J is TRBJ2-3 and V is TRBV27; 9 nucleotides align to TRBD1. This CDR3 comprises 15 residues. Unmatched junction bases numbered 9, after V lost 9 bases and J lost 2 bases. Germline CDR1 is MNHEY and CDR2 is SMNVEV (reference sequence). CDR3 sequence: CASQAGQGYTDTQYF. CDR3 sequence (DNA): TGTGCCAGTCAAGCTGGACAGGGGTACACAGATACGCAGTATTTT.

The rearrangement joins TRBV6-5 to TRBJ1-5; TRBD1 agrees at 7 bases. The trim removed 6 bases at V and 5 bases at J, leaving 10 bases unmatched. The CDR3 extends over 15 amino acids. The V gene's germline CDR1 is MNHEY and CDR2 SVGAGI. CDR3 in DNA: TGTGCCAGCAGCCCCCGAGGGGGCAAGGATCAGCCCCAGCATTTT. Translating it yields CASSPRGGKDQPQHF.

The rearrangement uses TRBV5-1 and TRBJ2-3; 11 bases fit TRBD1. J gave up 5 bases and V 4 bases, and 6 bases lay outside the gene matches. Germline V lookup: CDR1 SGHRS, CDR2 YFSETQ. CDR3 size: 15 residues. The CDR3 sequence: CASSSGQGAQDTQYF. CDR3 coding DNA: TGCGCCAGCAGCAGTGGACAGGGGGCACAAGATACGCAGTATTTT.

This chain uses TRBV4-1 with TRBJ2-1; TRBD2 aligns across 7 bases. Germline V gives CDR1 MGHRA, CDR2 YSYEKL. V was pared by 3 bases and J by 10 bases, with 15 bases of the junction left unmatched. CDR3 length: 16 amino acids. The CDR3 region has the DNA TGCGCCAGCAGCCAGGGGCTAGCGGCGAGTTTTCAGGAGCAGTTCTTC. It yields the protein CASSQGLAASFQEQFF.

For the CDR3, the DNA is TGTGCCAGCAGCCAAGAGACTATTGAGCAGTTCTTC. Its translation is CASSQETIEQFF. The chain employs TRBV3-1 (or the pseudogene TRBV3-2) and TRBJ2-1; weak D call: TRBD2 (5 bases). Germline CDR1 and CDR2: LGHDT and YNNKEL (reference sequence). Trimming cost V 0 bases and J 9 bases, with 6 bases left between them. This CDR3 is built from 12 residues.

This chain joins TRBV2 and TRBJ2-3; tentatively, D is TRBD1 (6 bases). This CDR3 contains 18 residues. Deletions cut 7 bases from V and 4 bases from J, with 27 bases between. The germline CDR1 and CDR2 sequences are SNHLY and FYNNEI. The CDR3: CASKRSGRGEVRADTQYF. The CDR3 nucleotides read TGTGCCAGCAAACGATCGGGCAGGGGCGAGGTTCGAGCAGATACGCAGTATTTT.

CDR3 loop: CASSLGALSYEQYF. The CDR3 DNA reads TGCGCCAGCAGCCTGGGGGCCCTTTCCTACGAGCAGTACTTC. The V call is TRBV4-3, the J call TRBJ2-7; possible D gene TRBD1, 6 bases. Germline V gives CDR1 LGHNA, CDR2 YSLEER. Trimming cost V 4 bases and J 1 base, with 11 bases left between them. The CDR3 covers 14 residues.

This sequence joins TRBV7-2 and TRBJ2-5; 15 positions agree with TRBD2. Germline V gene data show CDR1 as SGHTA and CDR2 as FQGNSA. Germline trimming cut 5 bases from V and 4 bases from J; bases unmatched to any gene: 8. The CDR3 spans 17 residues. As DNA, the CDR3 is TGTGCCAGCAGCCTTGGACTAGCGGGGGGGCCTCGAGAGACCCAGTACTTC. Protein sequence: CASSLGLAGGPRETQYF.

The chain couples TRBV2 to TRBJ2-3, with 11 bases fitting TRBD2. Germline-derived CDR1 and CDR2 are SNHLY and FYNNEI. Trimming took 6 bases from V and 0 from J; bases not matched to a gene: 14. The CDR3 is 19 amino acids. The DNA for the CDR3 is TGTGCCAGCAGACCCCTGCTAGCGGGAGGTCAACCTAGCACAGATACGCAGTATTTT. Translated, it gives CASRPLLAGGQPSTDTQYF.